The TCR beta chain under discussion was sequenced for a study of early T cells in non-severe SARS-CoV-2 infection. The wider study: Sequencing of bulk RNA from unsorted whole blood was done, without chain pairing.

Study findings and constraints: Reliance on VDJdb matching favored anti-spike CD8 responses; private and CD4 specificities were missed.

Trimming at V came to 4 bases and at J to 4 bases, leaving 7 bases not matched to a gene. This CDR3 spans 16 amino acids. CDR1 MNHNY and CDR2 SVGAGI come from the germline V gene (reference sequence). The TCR library protocol attached unique molecular identifiers to the individual cDNA molecules. MiXCR, applied by TCRdb to the 5' RACE reads, yields one record per CDR3 protein. The data contain about 33,000 distinct CDR3 sequences, around 5% of them singletons. This clonotype was seen repeatedly, ten times or more. Its antigen is not known. This TCR derives from an adult who was a healthcare worker with PCR-confirmed SARS-CoV-2 infection or an uninfected control (not recorded which). The sequenced sample consisted of whole blood. V and J are TRBV6-6 and TRBJ1-2, with 12 nucleotides matching TRBD1. CDR3 region: CASSSGQGALLYGYTF. The CDR3 region has the DNA TGTGCCAGCAGTTCGGGACAGGGGGCCCTACTCTATGGCTACACCTTC.